Reported below is one TCR beta chain. What it recognizes is unknown. PCR was performed using 60 Vbeta and 13 Jbeta primers. TCRdb's copy holds only in-frame clones and misses some; the assay was immunoSEQ multiplex PCR. The sample holds about 160,000 clones, 70% to 85% seen once. These data come from a study of cytomegalovirus exposure and HLA in healthy donors. General study results and limits: The authors later found TCR association rates varying by HLA locus, with DRB1 most and HLA-C fewest.

J lost 8 bases, V lost 0 bases, and 11 bases had no gene match. Germline V gives CDR1 MNHNS, CDR2 SASEGT. This CDR3 has 17 residues. The specimen was PBMCs. This clonotype was sampled from a man aged 35 to 55 in good health and CMV-seronegative. V is TRBV6-1 and J is TRBJ1-4; 8 bases align to TRBD1. The CDR3 reads CASSEAGGQAVREKLFF. The CDR3 region has the DNA TGTGCCAGCAGTGAAGCAGGGGGACAGGCCGTGAGAGAAAAACTGTTTTTT.